This T cell receptor (beta chain) was sequenced in a study of cytomegalovirus exposure and HLA in healthy donors. Researchers ran the PCR with 60 Vbeta and 13 Jbeta primers. Libraries were prepared by immunoSEQ multiplex PCR; TCRdb keeps only in-frame clonotypes and omits some of them. The profile shows about 170,000 clones, about four fifths of them singletons. Turning to this clone: Its antigen is as yet unknown.

The CDR3 runs to 14 residues. Germline CDR1 and CDR2: SGHAT and FQNNGV. V dropped 1 base and J dropped 0 bases, with 7 bases sitting between them. Study-level points and caveats: When analyzed later, a missense DCLRE1C variant was found to be linked to TCR beta V- and J-gene trimming. Cytomegalovirus association was listed for under 200 TCR beta chains.

The source material was PBMCs. V gene TRBV11-2 combines with J gene TRBJ2-7; D is perhaps TRBD2 (6 bases). This sequence originates from a woman in her forties or fifties in good health and CMV-seropositive. The CDR3 protein is CASSLGGNSYEQYF. The CDR3 DNA sequence: TGTGCCAGCAGCTTAGGCGGGAACTCCTACGAGCAGTACTTC.